Below are 11 T cell receptor beta chains sequenced from a single sample in a study of cytomegalovirus exposure and HLA in healthy donors. PCR was performed using 60 Vbeta and 13 Jbeta primers. Libraries were prepared by immunoSEQ multiplex PCR; TCRdb keeps only in-frame clonotypes and omits some of them. The data show 90,000 to 150,000 clones, about four fifths seen once. Sequenced: PBMCs. These TCRs come from a middle-aged woman in good health and CMV-seronegative.

The CDR3 sequence is CASSFGKGAYEQYF. The DNA of the CDR3 is TGTGCCAGCAGCTTCGGAAAGGGGGCCTACGAGCAGTACTTC. The chain uses TRBV7-8 and TRBJ2-7, with D perhaps TRBD1 (6 bases). From germline, CDR1 is SGHVS and CDR2 FQNEAQ. The CDR3 runs 14 residues. Trimming pared 3 bases from V and 2 bases from J, leaving 11 bases between. Full variable domain (rest looked up from reference TRBV7-8 and TRBJ2-7): GAGVSQSPRYKVAKRGQDVALRCDPISGHVSLFWYQQALGQGPEFLTYFQNEAQLDKSGLPSDRFFAERPEGSVSTLKIQRTQQEDSAVYLCASSFGKGAYEQYFGPGTRLTVT.

The table lists this clone with a few counts. The chain links TRBV6-6 to TRBJ2-7; no definite D call. The V end was cut by 5 bases, the J end by 3 bases, with 5 bases between. Germline V gives CDR1 MNHNY, CDR2 SVGAGI (reference sequence). The CDR3 spans 11 residues. The CDR3 spells CASSAGYEQYF. The CDR3 DNA sequence: TGTGCCAGCAGTGCCGGCTACGAGCAGTACTTC.

CDR3 nucleotides: TGTGCCAGCAGCCAAGTAGGGGGCCTGTACCAAGAGACCCAGTACTTC. This translates into CASSQVGGLYQETQYF. The chain employs TRBV14 and TRBJ2-5; 7 bases agree with TRBD1. CDR3 length: 16 amino acids. V lost 1 base to trimming and J lost 0 bases; unmatched junction nucleotides: 5. Germline CDR1 SGHDN, CDR2 FVKESK. Combining the CDR3 with reference TRBV14 and TRBJ2-5 gives the whole variable domain EAGVTQFPSHSVIEKGQTVTLRCDPISGHDNLYWYRRVMGKEIKFLLHFVKESKQDESGMPNNRFLAERTGGTYSTLKVQPAELEDSGVYFCASSQVGGLYQETQYFGPGTRLLVL.

The rearrangement joins TRBV9 to TRBJ2-7, with 8 bases aligning to TRBD2. The CDR3 is made up of 15 amino acids. Trimming at V came to 1 base and at J to 2 bases, leaving 5 bases not matched to a gene. The germline V gene encodes CDR1 SGDLS and CDR2 YYNGEE. CDR3 loop: CASSVSTSGTYEQYF. CDR3 DNA sequence: TGTGCCAGCAGCGTATCTACTAGCGGAACCTACGAGCAGTACTTC.

This clone has a handful of counts. The V gene is TRBV9, the J gene TRBJ1-1, with a weak D call TRBD1 (6 bases). This CDR3 spans 14 amino acids. V lost 3 bases to trimming and J lost 3 bases, with 12 bases between them. Per germline, CDR1 SGDLS and CDR2 YYNGEE. The CDR3 protein is CASSGGGADTEAFF. CDR3 bases: TGTGCCAGCAGCGGAGGGGGGGCCGACACTGAAGCTTTCTTT.

This sequence joins TRBV5-6 and TRBJ2-4, with TRBD1 matching over 9 bases. V was clipped by 4 bases and J by 4 bases; unmatched bases: 6. The germline CDR1 and CDR2 sequences are SGHDT and YYEEEE. The CDR3 is 15 amino acids. CDR3 sequence (DNA): TGTGCCAGCAGCCCTCGGGACAGGGCAAAAAACATTCAGTACTTC. It specifies CASSPRDRAKNIQYF.

V is TRBV19 and J is TRBJ1-1; 8 bases fit TRBD1. Germline lookup yields CDR1 LNHDA and CDR2 SQIVND (reference sequence). CDR3 size: 15 residues. The V gene end was trimmed by 5 bases and the J gene end by 1 base; junction bases not matched to a gene: 6. DNA of the CDR3: TGTGCCAGTAGTTCAATACAGGGGGGGAACACTGAAGCTTTCTTT. As protein: CASSSIQGGNTEAFF.

V and J are TRBV28 and TRBJ1-1, with D possibly being TRBD1 (6 bases). There are 15 residues in the CDR3. CDR1 MDHEN and CDR2 SYDVKM come from the germline V gene. The V and J ends lost 1 base and 6 bases respectively, with 15 bases between them. CDR3 in DNA: TGTGCCAGCAGTTTATTGCAGGGCTCAGGGGCTGAAGCTTTCTTT. Residues: CASSLLQGSGAEAFF.

This chain uses TRBV27 with TRBJ1-2, with TRBD1 as a possible D gene (5 bases). V gave up 8 bases and J gave up 0 bases, with 22 bases separating them. Germline V gene lookup returns CDR1 MNHEY and CDR2 SMNVEV (reference sequence). This CDR3 has 17 residues. CDR3 in DNA: TGTGCCAGCGCCCGTCGGTCGGCAGGGAAAGCTAACTATGGCTACACCTTC. Encoded protein: CASARRSAGKANYGYTF.

This clone showed up just a few times. This chain connects TRBV5-4 to TRBJ2-7; TRBD2 agrees at 10 bases. Germline trimming cut 0 bases from V and 9 bases from J; bases unmatched to any gene: 9. Germline CDR1 reads SGHNT; CDR2 reads YYREEE (reference sequence). The CDR3 totals 15 residues. The CDR3 loop reads CASSLVASGGDRQYF. The CDR3 bases are TGTGCCAGCAGCTTGGTAGCTAGCGGGGGAGACAGGCAGTACTTC.

The rearrangement uses TRBV7-2 and TRBJ2-7; 10 nucleotides align to TRBD2. The germline CDR1 and CDR2 sequences are SGHTA and FQGNSA. CDR3 size: 15 residues. Losses at the gene ends were 4 bases for V and 2 bases for J; bases not matched to a gene: 5. In DNA, the CDR3 is TGTGCCAGCAGCTCATACACTAGCGGGACCTACGAGCAGTACTTC. As protein: CASSSYTSGTYEQYF.